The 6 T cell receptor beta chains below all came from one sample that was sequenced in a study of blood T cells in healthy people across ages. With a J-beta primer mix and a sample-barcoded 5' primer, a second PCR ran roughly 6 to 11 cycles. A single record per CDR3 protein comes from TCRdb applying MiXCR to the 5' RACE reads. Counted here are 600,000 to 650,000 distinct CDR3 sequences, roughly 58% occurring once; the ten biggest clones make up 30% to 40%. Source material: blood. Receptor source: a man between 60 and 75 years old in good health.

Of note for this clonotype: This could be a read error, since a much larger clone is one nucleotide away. CDR3 sequence: CACSRDQETQYF. The CDR3 DNA reads as TGTGCCTGCAGCCGGGACCAAGAGACCCAGTACTTC. The V and J genes are TRBV7-9 and TRBJ2-5; D is ambiguous. The germline gives CDR1 SEHNR, CDR2 FQNEAQ (reference sequence). The CDR3 is made up of 12 amino acids.

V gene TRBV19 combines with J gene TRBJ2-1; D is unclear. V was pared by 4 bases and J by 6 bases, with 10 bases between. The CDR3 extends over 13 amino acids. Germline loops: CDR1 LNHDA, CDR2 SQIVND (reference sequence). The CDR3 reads CASSTQASNEQFF. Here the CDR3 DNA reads TGTGCCAGTAGTACGCAGGCTAGCAATGAGCAGTTCTTC.

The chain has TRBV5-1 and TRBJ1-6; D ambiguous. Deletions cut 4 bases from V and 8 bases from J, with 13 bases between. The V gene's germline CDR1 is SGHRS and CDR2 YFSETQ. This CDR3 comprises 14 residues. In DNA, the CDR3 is TGCGCCAGCAGCGTCGGGCAGCAGGATTCACCCCTCCACTTT. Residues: CASSVGQQDSPLHF.

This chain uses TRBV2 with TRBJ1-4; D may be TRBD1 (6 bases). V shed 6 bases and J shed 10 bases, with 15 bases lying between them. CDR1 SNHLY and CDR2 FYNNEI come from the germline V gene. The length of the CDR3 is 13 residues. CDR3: CASSNMVGAKLFF. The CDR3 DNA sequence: TGTGCCAGCAGCAACATGGTGGGGGCAAAACTGTTTTTT.

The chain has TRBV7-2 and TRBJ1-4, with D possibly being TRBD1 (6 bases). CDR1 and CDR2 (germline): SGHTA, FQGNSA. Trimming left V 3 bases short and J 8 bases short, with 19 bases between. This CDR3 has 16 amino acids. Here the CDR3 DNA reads TGTGCCAGCAGCTTCGGGACCGACAGGCTAGGGGAAAAACTGTTTTTT. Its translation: CASSFGTDRLGEKLFF.

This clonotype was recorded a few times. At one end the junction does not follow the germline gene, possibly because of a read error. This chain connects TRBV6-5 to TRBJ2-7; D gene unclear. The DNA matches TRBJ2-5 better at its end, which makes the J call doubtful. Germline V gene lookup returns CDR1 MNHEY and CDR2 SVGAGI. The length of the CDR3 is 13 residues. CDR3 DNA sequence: TGTGCTAGCAGGAAGACAATTACGGAGACCCAGTACTTC. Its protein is CASRKTITETQYF.